What follows is one T cell receptor (beta chain) and its context. V dropped 2 bases and J dropped 7; count of bases not matched to a gene: 3. CDR3 length: 14 residues. Germline V CDR1 and CDR2: SGHDN, FVKESK. The sample comes from a study of control samples from healthy donors and cancer patients. The assay was immunoSEQ multiplex PCR, and TCRdb's table has in-frame clones only and misses some. The sample shows about 120,000 clones, roughly nine tenths of them seen only once. Sequenced material: blood. This chain joins TRBV14 and TRBJ2-7; 12 bases match TRBD2. The clonotype originates from a man aged 45-65 years in good health. The CDR3 spells CASSQSLAGGEQYF. The CDR3 DNA follows: TGTGCCAGCAGCCAATCCCTAGCGGGGGGGGAGCAGTACTTC.